Only a few counts were recorded for the clone carrying this T cell receptor (beta chain). Its antigen is still unknown. A sample-barcoded 5' primer and a J-beta primer mix were used in a second PCR of roughly 6 to 11 cycles. A template-switch adaptor with 12 random nucleotides tagged each cDNA molecule. TCRdb used MiXCR to reprocess the 5' RACE reads, holding one entry per CDR3 protein. The sample records over a million distinct CDR3 sequences, less than 25% being singletons. Peripheral blood was drawn, around 9.5 milliliters per donor. This sample was taken from a study of blood T cells in healthy people across ages. General study points: TCR beta diversity, measured per million T cells, fell in a roughly linear way with age. Diversity was estimated from one million T cells, and these estimates were considered underestimates.

This CDR3 region has 16 residues. The V end was cut by 7 bases, the J end by 1 base, with 14 bases between. The same data also contributed to another study, on T cells of mothers and their children.

The sample comprised blood. The receptor's source is a girl aged 2-10 years in good health. The chain combines TRBV12-3 or TRBV12-4 with TRBJ2-6; D gene ambiguous. CDR3 coding DNA: TGTGCCAGCACCAGGACCACTAAGTCTGGGGCCAACGTCCTGACTTTC. It encodes CASTRTTKSGANVLTF.